One sample yielded the 18 T cell receptor delta chains listed below, sequenced in a study of Vδ1+ human thymocytes (dated by TCRdb to 2017 to 2018). Instrument used: Illumina MiSeq. RNA was extracted with the RNeasy mini kit and reverse transcribed using Superscript III. CDR3 amplicons were generated by multiplex PCR with pooled V-gene forward primers and a constant-region reverse primer carrying Illumina adaptor overhangs. Identical DNA sequences were merged into single rows after TCRdb reprocessed the public reads with CATT. Present in this sample are roughly 56,000 delta-chain clones, approximately 16% of which were seen just once. In total, the top ten clones hold about 0.4% of the sample. No antigen is known for these receptors. Summary of the overall study and its limitations: Unlike the oligoclonal repertoires in peripheral blood, the thymic TRG and TRD repertoires appeared highly polyclonal, with Gaussian CDR3 length distributions.

The sample comprised Vdelta1+ gamma-delta thymocytes from the thymus. Read against the paper, the sample's cell subset or site label means: FACS-sorted CD3+ TCRalphabeta- TCRVdelta1+ TCRVdelta2- thymocytes. The receptors stem from a girl under three years old who had congenital heart surgery.

The rearrangement links TRDV1 to TRDJ1; 9 bases are shared with TRDD3. The V segment lost 2 bases and the J segment 10 bases; nucleotides outside the gene matches: 26. The CDR3 has 20 amino acids. Per germline, CDR1 TSWWSYY and CDR2 QGS. CDR3 loop: CALGENFPRFPYWGTDALIF. The CDR3 DNA reads TGTGCTCTTGGGGAAAATTTTCCTCGGTTCCCCTACTGGGGGACCGACGCACTCATCTTT.

The chain carries TRDV1 and TRDJ1, with 10 bases lining up with TRDD3. The V gene end was trimmed by 0 bases and the J gene end by 0 bases; junction bases not matched to a gene: 25. Germline V gene data show CDR1 as TSWWSYY and CDR2 as QGS. This CDR3 region has 24 residues. Here the CDR3 reads CALGELNRSSVGDTGVCHTDKLIF. The CDR3 bases are TGTGCTCTTGGGGAACTGAATCGCTCCTCCGTGGGGGATACCGGGGTTTGCCACACCGATAAACTCATCTTT.

This clone was detected a few times. This rearrangement joins TRDV1 to TRDJ1; TRDD2 is a possible D gene (7 bases). The CDR3 has 20 residues. CDR1 and CDR2 from the germline V gene are TSWWSYY and QGS. The V end was cut by 4 bases, the J end by 0 bases, with 27 bases between. CDR3 sequence: CALGASFLRIPAPYTDKLIF. DNA of the CDR3: TGTGCTCTTGGGGCATCCTTCCTTCGGATACCGGCGCCCTACACCGATAAACTCATCTTT.

Worth noting for this clone: One end of the junction fails to match germline, which may point to a read error. This chain connects TRDV1 to TRDJ1, with D maybe TRDD3 (5 bases). Germline V lookup: CDR1 TSWWSYY, CDR2 QGS. The CDR3 consists of 22 residues. The CDR3 loop reads CAVGELTASAAGGAKREAKLIF. CDR3 in DNA: TGTGCTGTTGGGGAACTGACTGCCTCCGCTGCCGGGGGGGCTAAACGGGAGGCTAAACTCATCTTT.

This clone was seen a handful of times. The V gene is TRDV1, the J gene TRDJ1; tentative D call: TRDD3 (6 bases). Germline CDR1 is TSWWSYY and CDR2 is QGS. The CDR3 has 20 amino acids. V dropped 2 bases and J dropped 0 bases, with 25 bases sitting between them. CDR3 sequence: CALGEFTELLGHLYTDKLIF. For the CDR3, the DNA is TGTGCTCTTGGGGAATTTACAGAATTACTGGGCCACCTGTACACCGATAAACTCATCTTT.

In this sample, this clone turned up many times. The sample contains more than one DNA sequence encoding this CDR3. V is TRDV2 and J is TRDJ1, with D perhaps TRDD2 (5 bases). CDR3 size: 17 residues. Germline V gene data show CDR1 as GEAIGNYY and CDR2 as EKD. Trimming shortened V by 9 bases and J by 0 bases, and 25 bases separated the two germline ends. The DNA for the CDR3 is TGTGCCCCCCTTACCTACTTAAGGAGGACAAACACCGATAAACTCATCTTT. Protein product: CAPLTYLRRTNTDKLIF.

This clone was seen more than once but under ten times. Other DNA sequences in this sample translate to the same CDR3. The V and J genes are TRDV1 and TRDJ1, with 9 bases identical to TRDD3. Germline values: CDR1 TSWWSYY, CDR2 QGS. The V segment lost 2 bases and the J segment 0 bases; nucleotides outside the gene matches: 10. This CDR3 has 18 amino acids. In DNA form, the CDR3 reads TGTGCTCTTGGGGAATTCTCGACTGCTGGGGGATACACCGATAAACTCATCTTT. This sequence encodes CALGEFSTAGGYTDKLIF.

The chain joins TRDV2 to TRDJ1; the match to TRDD3 covers 13 bases. The CDR3 is made up of 20 amino acids. Looked up from germline, CDR1 is GEAIGNYY and CDR2 is EKD. Unmatched junction bases numbered 15, after V lost 0 bases and J lost 3 bases. As DNA, the CDR3 is TGTGCCTGTGACACCGTACTGGGGGATACGCTTGTGGTTTTACCCGATAAACTCATCTTT. This gives the protein CACDTVLGDTLVVLPDKLIF.

This clone was observed a few times. The chain joins TRDV1 to TRDJ1; TRDD3 agrees at 10 bases. The germline gives CDR1 TSWWSYY, CDR2 QGS. After removal of 1 base from V and 0 bases from J, the junction contained 11 bases not matched to a gene. The CDR3 extends over 19 amino acids. DNA of the CDR3: TGTGCTCTTGGGGAACGTCCGGGGGATACGCGTTACTACACCGATAAACTCATCTTT. It specifies CALGERPGDTRYYTDKLIF.

The chain has TRDV1 and TRDJ1, with D perhaps matching TRDD3 (5 bases). With 5 bases removed from V and 0 bases from J, the gap between germline ends came to 22 bases. Germline assignment: CDR1 TSWWSYY and CDR2 QGS. The CDR3 runs 18 residues. DNA for the CDR3: TGTGCTCTTGGGCGCTACGTCCGGGGGGTCCACTACACCGATAAACTCATCTTT. It is translated as CALGRYVRGVHYTDKLIF.

The chain couples TRDV1 to TRDJ1; D may be TRDD3 (5 bases). This CDR3 spans 15 amino acids. V was trimmed by 3 bases and J by 6 bases, leaving 17 bases between them. Germline V gene sequence: CDR1 TSWWSYY, CDR2 QGS. Here the CDR3 DNA reads TGTGCTCTTGGGGACACTGAGCCGAATACGTATAAACTCATCTTT. Its translation: CALGDTEPNTYKLIF.

The chain employs TRDV1 and TRDJ1, with D possibly matching TRDD3 (5 bases). Germline-derived CDR1 and CDR2 are TSWWSYY and QGS. The CDR3 has 21 amino acids. Trimming left V 2 bases short and J 3 bases short, with 31 bases between. The CDR3: CALGERGVVIRPPTSADKLIF. For the CDR3, the DNA is TGTGCTCTTGGGGAAAGGGGGGTGGTTATACGCCCCCCAACAAGTGCCGATAAACTCATCTTT.

In this sample, this clone turned up a few times. Being one base from a much bigger clone, this may be a read error. V and J are TRDV2 and TRDJ1; D unresolved. There are 13 residues in the CDR3. With 5 bases removed from V and 4 bases from J, the gap between germline ends came to 13 bases. CDR1 and CDR2 from the germline V gene are GEAIGNYY and EKD. The CDR3 is CACVQRDGDKLIF. In DNA, the CDR3 is TGTGCCTGTGTCCAGCGGGACGGCGATAAACTCATCTTT.

The chain recombines TRDV1 with TRDJ1; TRDD3 is a possible D gene (6 bases). The germline V and J ends were trimmed by 3 bases and 2 bases, with 16 bases remaining between them. This CDR3 contains 16 residues. CDR1 TSWWSYY and CDR2 QGS come from the germline V gene. The CDR3 coding sequence is TGTGCTCTTGGGGAGAGTGGGGGCGGATGGACCGATAAACTCATCTTT. Its translation is CALGESGGGWTDKLIF.

This chain links TRDV1 with TRDJ1; TRDD3 matches at 8 bases. The V gene's germline CDR1 is TSWWSYY and CDR2 QGS. V lost 4 bases and J lost 0; bases outside the gene matches: 22. The CDR3 has 21 amino acids. The CDR3 DNA sequence: TGTGCTCTTGGGGCCTTTCCTATTTTTACTGGGGGGTTACAGTACACCGATAAACTCATCTTT. Translated, it gives CALGAFPIFTGGLQYTDKLIF.

This chain uses TRDV1 with TRDJ1; 9 positions agree with TRDD3. CDR3 length: 22 amino acids. Unmatched junction bases numbered 20, after V lost 0 bases and J lost 0 bases. The germline gives CDR1 TSWWSYY, CDR2 QGS. This CDR3 is CALGELPPLPYWGTMYTDKLIF. CDR3 DNA sequence: TGTGCTCTTGGGGAACTCCCCCCTCTCCCGTACTGGGGGACCATGTACACCGATAAACTCATCTTT.

Only a few counts were recorded for this clone. The V call is TRDV1, the J call TRDJ1; no reliable D call. Trimming removed 1 base at V and 4 bases at J, with 7 bases between. The CDR3 covers 13 residues. Per the germline V gene, CDR1 is TSWWSYY and CDR2 is QGS. CDR3 DNA sequence: TGTGCTCTTGGGGAACGCAGGTACGATAAACTCATCTTT. Translation gives CALGERRYDKLIF.

The V and J genes are TRDV1 and TRDJ1, with 13 bases matching TRDD3. The CDR3 length is 22 residues. J lost 0 bases, V lost 3 bases, and 19 bases had no gene match. Germline-derived CDR1 and CDR2 are TSWWSYY and QGS. In DNA, the CDR3 is TGTGCTCTTGGGGAGTTCCTGGGGGTCTTTACTGGGGGATACGTATACACCGATAAACTCATCTTT. This encodes CALGEFLGVFTGGYVYTDKLIF.